This entry concerns a single TCR beta chain. This sample is part of a study of blood T cell repertoires in COVID-19. The CDR3 is 18 residues long. Germline V gene lookup returns CDR1 SGDLS and CDR2 YYNGEE. V dropped 3 bases and J dropped 0; count of bases not matched to a gene: 10. This table comes from immunoSEQ multiplex PCR, and its TCRdb copy is limited to in-frame clones, with some not included. Counted here are around 250,000 clones, roughly 85% occurring once; the ten biggest clones make up 3.1%. The gene calls are TRBV9 and TRBJ1-3, with 9 bases lining up with TRBD1. The origin of this receptor is a woman aged 18-29 years with acute or convalescent COVID-19. The sequencing input was peripheral blood. CDR3 sequence reads: CASSAGSGQGTSGNTIYF. CDR3 nucleotides: TGTGCCAGCAGCGCGGGGTCTGGACAGGGGACCTCTGGAAACACCATATATTTT.